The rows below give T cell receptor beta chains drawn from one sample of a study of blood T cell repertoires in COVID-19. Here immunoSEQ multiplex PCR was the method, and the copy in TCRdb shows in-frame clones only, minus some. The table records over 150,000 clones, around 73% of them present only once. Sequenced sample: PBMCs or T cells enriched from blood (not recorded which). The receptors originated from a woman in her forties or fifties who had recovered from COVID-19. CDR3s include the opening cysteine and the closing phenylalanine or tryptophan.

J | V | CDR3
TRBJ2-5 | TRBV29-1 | CSVGGTSEGTQYF
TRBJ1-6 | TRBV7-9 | CASSLSGTGGSYNSPLHF
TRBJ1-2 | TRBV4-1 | CASSQNGRQGGYGYTF
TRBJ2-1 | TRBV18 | CASSNRREGEQFF
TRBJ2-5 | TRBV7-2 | CASSPPGGSLSETQYF
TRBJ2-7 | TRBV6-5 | CASRGQPAEQYF
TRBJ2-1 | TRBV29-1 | CSAPRKRTSGTGEQFF
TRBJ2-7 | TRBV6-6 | CASSSPLAGYEQYF
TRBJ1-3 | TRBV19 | CGAGSLGNTIYF
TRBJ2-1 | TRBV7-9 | CASSFGQRTEQFF
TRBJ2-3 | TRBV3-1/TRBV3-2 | CASSPPGTTDTQYF
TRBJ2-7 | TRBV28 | CASSRTGDAFSYEQYF
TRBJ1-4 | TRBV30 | CAWSAKDRINEKLFF
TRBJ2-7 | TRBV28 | CASSLQGLNWEQYF
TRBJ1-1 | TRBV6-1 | CASSEAGGAHGEAFF
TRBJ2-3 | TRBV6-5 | CASSYSTSGGTDTQYF
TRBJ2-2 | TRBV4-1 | CASSQPSGRGGTGELFF
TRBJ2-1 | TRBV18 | CASSRDREEQFF
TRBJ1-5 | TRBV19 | CASSHAGFNQPQHF
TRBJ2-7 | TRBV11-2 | CASSLDAGEREQYF
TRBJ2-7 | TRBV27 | CASSLSGTASYEQYF
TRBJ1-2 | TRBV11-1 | CASSFPGQSYGYTF
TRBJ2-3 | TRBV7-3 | CASSLGGLASDTQYF
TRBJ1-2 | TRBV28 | CASSSRGTGSYGYTF
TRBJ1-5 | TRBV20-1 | CSASKQDSYYSNQPQHF
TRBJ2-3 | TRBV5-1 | CASSLVLAGGASTDTQYF
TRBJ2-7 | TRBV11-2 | CASTNMHGTGDYEQYF
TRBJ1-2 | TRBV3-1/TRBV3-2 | CASSPDRGPYGYTF
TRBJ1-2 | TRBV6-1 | CASSEDRDRVSGYTF
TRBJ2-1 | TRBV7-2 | CASSQRVVYRQFF
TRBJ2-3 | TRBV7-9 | CASMGGSTDTQYF
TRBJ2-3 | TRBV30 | CAWSRQGPSTDTQYF
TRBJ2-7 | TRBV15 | CATSTGRAYEQYF
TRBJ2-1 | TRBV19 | CASSNPGLAGEQFF
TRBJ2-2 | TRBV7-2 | CASGMGQLNTGELFF
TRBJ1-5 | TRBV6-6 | CASSSVTGGSGPQHF
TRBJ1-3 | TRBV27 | CASSRGQGSGNTIYF
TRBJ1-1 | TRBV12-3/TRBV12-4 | CASTLVANTEAFF
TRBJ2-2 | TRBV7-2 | CASSLDSFGELFF
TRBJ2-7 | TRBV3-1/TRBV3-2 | CASSQARGYYEQYF
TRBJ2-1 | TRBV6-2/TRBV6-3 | CASSYAGAGYNEQFF
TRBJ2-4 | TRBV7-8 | CASSSKAGGPVKNIQYF
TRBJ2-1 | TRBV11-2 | CASVPGTSSYNEQFF
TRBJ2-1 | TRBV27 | CASSLRAGTIRHEQFF
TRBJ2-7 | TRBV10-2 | CASTRDRGDYYEQYF
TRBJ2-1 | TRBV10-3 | CAIKASGSGTRSYNEQFF